This T cell receptor beta chain was recorded in a study of human T cells and chemical hapten exposure (dated by TCRdb to about 2021). At the level of the whole study: For sensitization, 2% DPC in acetone was applied to a 2 cm by 2 cm area of upper inner arm skin. Throughout the roughly 24-week study period, patients were also given weekly therapeutic DPC doses on the scalp. Patch testing on the upper back used Finn chambers containing 0.01% DPC, with scoring done after 6 days according to International Contact Dermatitis Research Group standards. The patient cohort, mostly female, included alopecia areata with under or over 50% scalp involvement, alopecia totalis and alopecia universalis. Libraries were pooled for sequencing, and per-sample TCR yields varied mainly because of small differences in library volumes within the pool. This study followed changes in the peripheral blood TCR repertoire in vivo during primary and secondary sensitization of alopecia patients to the hapten diphenylcyclopropenone (DPC). Blood samples were taken from patients before sensitization (week 0) and then at 2, 6 and about 24 weeks after DPC sensitization. Some 29 alopecia patients provided blood for TCR sequencing at one to four time points (pre-sensitization, 2, 6 and 24 weeks).

Receptor libraries were prepared by RACE. These reads were obtained on a NextSeq 500. During library preparation, unique molecular identifiers were attached to individual cDNA molecules so that TCRs could be counted quantitatively and reproducibly. Each blood RNA sample was used to sequence both TCR alpha and TCR beta chains. Concerning the study's data processing: Samples had a median of about 90,000 TCRs, with a range from roughly 23,224 to 700,000. V, J and CDR3 annotation of the TCR reads was performed with the Decombinator software suite. To make PS versus PT1 abundance plots, every sample was subsampled to the same number of TCRs (28,000). Expanded TCRs were defined as absent before sensitization and observed at least eight times at the 2-week time point. TCRdb ran its own pipeline on the public reads, namely fastp trimming at Q25 and MiXCR clone calling, and kept in-frame beta chains. CDR3 protein duplicates are merged, each entry listing the most common genes and DNA. It is TCRdb's table, rather than the study itself, that gives the V and J calls and clone size. The sample records 330,000 or so distinct CDR3 sequences, about 6% of which are singletons. Around 6.1% of the sample is taken by the ten largest.

This clonotype appeared many times. What this receptor recognizes is not known. No quality values exist for individual bases; no much larger clone is one base distant. CDR1 and CDR2 (SGHTA, FQGNSA) derive from the germline V gene. V is cut by 5 bases and J by 0 bases, and the space between the germline ends is 13 bases. Inclusive of the bounding cysteine and phenylalanine, the CDR3 is 15 residues long. The sequence is cut down to CDR3 DNA, 45 bases in frame from base 1. Points the paper makes about the study in general: Because all patients had alopecia, a presumed autoimmune disease, the immune response of the patients might differ from that of healthy individuals. Patch test score was positively correlated with the number of PT1 expanded TCRs, with significance at thresholds 8, 16 and 32 but not at 4. No change with DPC sensitization was found in the number of TCRs above 1 in 1000 frequency, and no evidence of global repertoire structure alterations was found. Repeated subsampling changed both the strength of the expansion versus patch-test correlation and the threshold at which that correlation became significant. Significantly more large CDR3 similarity clusters were formed by expanded TCRs than by pre-sensitization or healthy control sets, consistent with antigen-driven responses.

The time point label corresponds to: patch test 2, 6 weeks after DPC sensitization. Interpreted using the paper, the treatment or condition label stands for: therapeutic diphenylcyclopropenone sensitization with weekly scalp DPC. At every patch-test visit, the blood draw took place before the patch test was put on. Patients were considered eligible if aged 18 to 70, diagnosed with alopecia and deemed suitable for DPC therapy, and patients were excluded if pregnant. Total RNA was isolated from unfractionated whole blood collected in Tempus Blood RNA tubes. The source material was whole blood, sampled in connection with sensitization to the hapten diphenylcyclopropenone (DPC). This receptor was obtained from a woman under 30 with alopecia areata. Some clones in this sample may be carry-over from other donors' samples. This chain joins TRBV7-2 to TRBJ1-2; matching of 6 bases hints at TRBD1 as the D gene. The CDR3 in this case is CASSPGDGANYGYTF. The sequenced DNA is TGTGCCAGCAGCCCAGGGGACGGAGCTAACTATGGCTACACCTTC. With the portions outside the CDR3 filled from the reference TRBV7-2 and TRBJ1-2 genes, the complete variable region becomes GAGVSQSPSNKVTEKGKDVELRCDPISGHTALYWYRQSLGQGLEFLIYFQGNSAPDKSGLPSDRFSAERTGGSVSTLTIQRTQQEDSAVYLCASSPGDGANYGYTFGSGTRLTVV.